A selection of T cell receptor beta chains follows, all from one sample in a study of shared clonotypes between healthy human individuals. Repertoires were generated with immunoSEQ multiplex PCR, while TCRdb's copy carries only in-frame clones and drops some. The top ten clones hold approximately 0.44% of a sample with about 1.5 million clones, 95% to 99% of them seen once. Material: naive CD4+ T cells sorted from blood. The receptors were sampled from a man aged 25-45 years in good health. The CDR3 runs from the conserved cysteine through the conserved F or W. The order of the fields is D gene, clone size, J gene, V gene, CDR3 DNA, CDR3 protein. The D gene is left open where the match is weak. Size is omitted from some rows. Given values are once, few, many or a class for expanded clones.

TRBD1 | . | TRBJ1-5 | TRBV30 | TGTGCCTGGAGTGGAGGGGACAGACGAAATCAGCCCCAGCATTTT | CAWSGGDRRNQPQHF
. | . | TRBJ2-7 | TRBV19 | TGTGCCAGTACCAAAAACGGGGTAGGATACGAGCAGTACTTC | CASTKNGVGYEQYF
TRBD1 | . | TRBJ2-2 | TRBV2 | TGTGCCAGCACCGACAGGGCGGGTGAGAACACCGGGGAGCTGTTTTTT | CASTDRAGENTGELFF
. | . | TRBJ1-1 | TRBV5-5 | TGTGCCAGCAGCCACCCCAGGGAATCCACTGAAGCTTTCTTT | CASSHPRESTEAFF
TRBD2 | . | TRBJ2-7 | TRBV6-1 | TGTGCCAGCCAGCTAGCGGGAATCTACGAGCAGTACTTC | CASQLAGIYEQYF
. | . | TRBJ2-7 | TRBV11-1 | TGTGCCAGCAGAGCCTCAGGGGAGGCCAGCTACGAGCAGTACTTC | CASRASGEASYEQYF
. | . | TRBJ2-3 | TRBV2 | TGTGCCAGCAGGGGCTGGGGGGAGGCCAAGTTCACACTCCGGGATACGCAGTATTTT | CASRGWGEAKFTLRDTQYF
. | . | TRBJ2-1 | TRBV19 | TGTGCCAGTAGTAGGGGGCTAATCGACAATGAGCAGTTCTTC | CASSRGLIDNEQFF
. | . | TRBJ2-5 | TRBV5-1 | TGCGCCAGCAGCTTGGATGGCAGTCAAAGGAGAGAGACCCAGTACTTC | CASSLDGSQRRETQYF
TRBD1 | . | TRBJ1-2 | TRBV9 | TGTGCCAGCAGCGGAACCCGACAGGGTATCTTTGGCTATGGCTACACCTTC | CASSGTRQGIFGYGYTF
. | . | TRBJ1-1 | TRBV4-3 | TGCGCCAGCAGCCAAGAATTAGCACTTTGGGACACTGAAGCTTTCTTT | CASSQELALWDTEAFF
. | . | TRBJ2-1 | TRBV20-1 | TGCAGTGCTTATGGGCCCAATGAGCAGTTCTTC | CSAYGPNEQFF
TRBD2 | . | TRBJ2-1 | TRBV9 | TGTGCCAGCAGCGTAGTACCTAGCGGGAGGAGCAATGAGCAGTTCTTC | CASSVVPSGRSNEQFF
. | . | TRBJ2-1 | TRBV21-1 | TGTGCCAGCAGCCCCCCCACTAGCGGGAGTAGGAGCGAGCAGTTCTTC | CASSPPTSGSRSEQFF
. | . | TRBJ2-2 | TRBV5-6 | TGTGCCAGCAGCTCCAGGCGCGGAGGGCGTAACACCGGGGAGCTGTTTTTT | CASSSRRGGRNTGELFF
. | once | TRBJ1-1 | TRBV18 | TGTGCCAGCTCACCGGGGTACCCGGATGAAGCTTTCTTT | CASSPGYPDEAFF
. | once | TRBJ2-4 | TRBV28 | TGTGCCAGCAGTTATGACAGTCTAGCCAAAAACATTCAGTACTTC | CASSYDSLAKNIQYF
TRBD1 | . | TRBJ2-3 | TRBV12-5 | TGTGCTAGTGGTTTGTACCGGACAGGAGAGACTAGCACAGATACGCAGTATTTT | CASGLYRTGETSTDTQYF
TRBD2 | . | TRBJ2-5 | TRBV7-2 | TGTGCCAGCAGCTTGCTGTTGAGACTAGCGGGAGACAAGTACTTC | CASSLLLRLAGDKYF
. | once | TRBJ1-5 | TRBV18 | TGTGCCAGCTCACCAAGGTCCGGTCAGCCCCAGCATTTT | CASSPRSGQPQHF
TRBD1 | . | TRBJ1-3 | TRBV7-2 | TGTGCCAGCAGTCCTGACAGGGAGAGTAGAAACACCATATATTTT | CASSPDRESRNTIYF
TRBD1 | . | TRBJ2-7 | TRBV7-9 | TGTGCCAGCAGCTCCACCGGACAGGGGGCCGCCTACGAGCAGTACTTC | CASSSTGQGAAYEQYF
TRBD1 | . | TRBJ2-7 | TRBV5-4 | TGTGCCAGCAGCTTACCGGGACAGGGGGTCGACGAGCAGTACTTC | CASSLPGQGVDEQYF
. | . | TRBJ2-1 | TRBV27 | TGTGCCAGCAGTTTATCTTCGTGGGCGCTAAACTCCTACAATGAGCAGTTCTTC | CASSLSSWALNSYNEQFF
. | . | TRBJ2-7 | TRBV5-5 | TGTGCCAGCAGCCTGACAGGTCCTGTGGACGAGCAGTACTTC | CASSLTGPVDEQYF
. | . | TRBJ2-4 | TRBV28 | TGTGCCAGCCTAGGAGAAAGCAAAAACATTCAGTACTTC | CASLGESKNIQYF
. | . | TRBJ2-7 | TRBV7-9 | TGTGCCAGCGAAGCGGGACAGGTCGAGCAGTACTTC | CASEAGQVEQYF
TRBD2 | . | TRBJ2-3 | TRBV25-1 | TGTGCCAGCAGTGGACCGGGACTAGCGGGAGTAACAGATACGCAGTATTTT | CASSGPGLAGVTDTQYF
TRBD2 | . | TRBJ2-1 | TRBV7-2 | TGTGCCAGCAGCTTAGGTCCCTGGGAGGGGTTTAGGGGTAATGAGCAGTTCTTC | CASSLGPWEGFRGNEQFF
. | . | TRBJ2-6 | TRBV9 | TGTGCCAGCAGCCCCATTGGGGTTAGCGGGGCCAACGTCCTGACTTTC | CASSPIGVSGANVLTF
. | . | TRBJ1-5 | TRBV5-6 | TGTGCCAGCAGCTTGCGGGGTAGGAGCAATCAGCCCCAGCATTTT | CASSLRGRSNQPQHF
TRBD1 | once | TRBJ2-7 | TRBV5-5 | TGTGCCAGCAGCTACCGACAGGGTCCGACCTACGAGCAGTACTTC | CASSYRQGPTYEQYF
TRBD2 | . | TRBJ2-5 | TRBV18 | TGTGCCAGCTCACCACGTCTCGCGGGAGCGGGGGAGACCCAGTACTTC | CASSPRLAGAGETQYF
TRBD1 | . | TRBJ2-5 | TRBV5-1 | TGCGCCAGCAGCTTGGCCAGGGACAGGGGTAAGACCCAGTACTTC | CASSLARDRGKTQYF
. | . | TRBJ2-5 | TRBV28 | TGTGCCAGCAATACGCACGAGGCCCAGGGTGAGACCCAGTACTTC | CASNTHEAQGETQYF
. | . | TRBJ1-5 | TRBV19 | TGTGCCAGTAGTATACGGGGGTTCAATCAGCCCCAGCATTTT | CASSIRGFNQPQHF
. | . | TRBJ1-2 | TRBV7-9 | TGTGCCAGCAGCTTACTGCGGGCAGGGAGGACTCGGGGCTACACCTTC | CASSLLRAGRTRGYTF